This T cell receptor (beta chain) was sequenced in a study of cytotoxic CD8 clonotypes in ibrutinib-treated CLL. On the study more broadly: The cohort had around 10 relapsed/refractory and around 15 treatment-naive patients, 17 to 18 IGHV unmutated. The study, taken as a whole, reports: Sustained-remission patients were sampled at different times than progressing patients were.

This clone was found once. The target antigen is unknown. Libraries of TCR beta were made from approximately 2 micrograms of genomic DNA that came from cryopreserved PBMCs. The assay was immunoSEQ multiplex PCR, and TCRdb's table has in-frame clones only and misses some. The sample shows 60,000 to 75,000 clones, just over 90% of them seen only once. This clonotype was obtained from a human donor with chronic lymphocytic leukemia. This specimen was PBMCs, taken after 12 months of ibrutinib treatment.

The CDR3 nucleotides are TGTGCCAGCAGCTTCGGGACTAGCGGGATGAAGGACAATGAGCAGTTCTTC. The encoded protein is CASSFGTSGMKDNEQFF. The chain has TRBV7-9 and TRBJ2-1; 13 bases fit TRBD2. V lost 3 bases to trimming and J lost 5 bases; unmatched junction nucleotides: 7. The CDR3 totals 17 residues. The germline V gene encodes CDR1 SEHNR and CDR2 FQNEAQ (reference sequence).